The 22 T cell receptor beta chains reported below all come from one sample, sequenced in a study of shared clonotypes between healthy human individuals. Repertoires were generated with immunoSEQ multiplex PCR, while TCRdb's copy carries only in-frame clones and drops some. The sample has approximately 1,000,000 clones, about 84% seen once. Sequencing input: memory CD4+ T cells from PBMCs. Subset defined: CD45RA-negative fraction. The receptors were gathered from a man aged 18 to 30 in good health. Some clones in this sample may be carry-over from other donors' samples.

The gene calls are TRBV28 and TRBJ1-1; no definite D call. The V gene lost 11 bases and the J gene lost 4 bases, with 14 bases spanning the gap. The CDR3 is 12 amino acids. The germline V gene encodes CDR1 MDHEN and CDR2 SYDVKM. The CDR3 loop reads CAGNSGFTEAFF. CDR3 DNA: TGTGCCGGAAACTCGGGGTTCACTGAAGCTTTCTTT.

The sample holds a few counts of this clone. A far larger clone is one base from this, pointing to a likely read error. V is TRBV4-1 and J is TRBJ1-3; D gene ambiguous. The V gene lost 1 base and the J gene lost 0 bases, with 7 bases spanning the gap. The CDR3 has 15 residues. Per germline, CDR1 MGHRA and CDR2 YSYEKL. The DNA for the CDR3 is TGCGCCAGCAGCCAAGTGGGAGTCTCTGGAAACACCATATATTTT. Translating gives CASSQVGVSGNTIYF.

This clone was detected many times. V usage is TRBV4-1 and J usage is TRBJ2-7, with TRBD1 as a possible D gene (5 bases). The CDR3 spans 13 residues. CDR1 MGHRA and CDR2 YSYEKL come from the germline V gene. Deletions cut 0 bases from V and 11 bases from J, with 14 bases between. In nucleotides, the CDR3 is TGCGCCAGCAGCCAAGATCCCGACAGCAGGGAGTACTTC. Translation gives CASSQDPDSREYF.

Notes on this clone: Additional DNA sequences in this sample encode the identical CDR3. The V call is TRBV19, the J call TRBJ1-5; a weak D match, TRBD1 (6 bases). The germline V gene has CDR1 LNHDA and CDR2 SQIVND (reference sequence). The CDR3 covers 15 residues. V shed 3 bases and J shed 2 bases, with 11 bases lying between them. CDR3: CASSIWAGGNQPQHF. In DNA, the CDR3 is TGTGCCAGTAGTATCTGGGCAGGGGGCAATCAGCCCCAGCATTTT.

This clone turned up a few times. The CDR3 reads CASSQQGMAKNIQYF. The CDR3 coding sequence is TGTGCCAGTAGTCAACAGGGCATGGCCAAAAACATTCAGTACTTC. The chain has TRBV19 and TRBJ2-4; weak D call: TRBD1 (6 bases). There are 15 residues in the CDR3. V dropped 5 bases and J dropped 1 base, with 12 bases sitting between them. Germline assignment: CDR1 LNHDA and CDR2 SQIVND (reference sequence).

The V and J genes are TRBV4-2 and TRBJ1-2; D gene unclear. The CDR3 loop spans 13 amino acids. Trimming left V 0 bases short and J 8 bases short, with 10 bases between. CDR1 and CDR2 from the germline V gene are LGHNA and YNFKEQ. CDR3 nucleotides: TGTGCCAGCAGCCAAGAGATTCTCGGCGGCTACACCTTC. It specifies CASSQEILGGYTF.

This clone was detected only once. The chain's CDR3 is CASSYGVAETQYF. The CDR3 nucleotides read TGTGCCAGCAGTTACGGGGTAGCCGAGACCCAGTACTTC. The J gene is TRBJ2-5, the V gene TRBV6-5; D remains unclear. The CDR3 is 13 amino acids. V was pared by 2 bases and J by 5 bases, with 9 bases between. Germline V gene sequence: CDR1 MNHEY, CDR2 SVGAGI.

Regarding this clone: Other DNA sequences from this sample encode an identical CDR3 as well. The CDR3 loop is CAWSVGGSGANVLTF. CDR3 DNA: TGTGCCTGGAGTGTAGGTGGCTCTGGGGCCAACGTCCTGACTTTC. The chain carries TRBV30 and TRBJ2-6; no clear D gene. V was pared by 0 bases and J by 0 bases, with 6 bases between. The length of the CDR3 is 15 residues. The germline V gene has CDR1 GTSNPN and CDR2 SVGIG (reference sequence).

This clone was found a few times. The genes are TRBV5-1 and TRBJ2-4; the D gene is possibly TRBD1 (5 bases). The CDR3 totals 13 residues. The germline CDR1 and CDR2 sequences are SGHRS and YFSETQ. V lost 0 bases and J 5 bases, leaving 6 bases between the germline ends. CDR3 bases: TGCGCCAGCAGCTTGGGACAGCAAAACATTCAGTACTTC. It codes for CASSLGQQNIQYF.

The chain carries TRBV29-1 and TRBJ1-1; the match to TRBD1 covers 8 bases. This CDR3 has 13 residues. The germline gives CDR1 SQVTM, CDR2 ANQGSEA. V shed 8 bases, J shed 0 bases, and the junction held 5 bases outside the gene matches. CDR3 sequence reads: CSLRQGLNTEAFF. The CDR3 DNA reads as TGCAGCCTCCGACAGGGGTTGAACACTGAAGCTTTCTTT.

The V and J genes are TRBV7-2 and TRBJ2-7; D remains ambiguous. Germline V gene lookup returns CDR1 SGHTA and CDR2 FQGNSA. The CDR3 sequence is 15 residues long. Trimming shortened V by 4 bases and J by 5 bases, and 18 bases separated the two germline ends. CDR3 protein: CASSSSLFSWDEQYF. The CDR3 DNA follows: TGTGCCAGCAGCTCGTCCCTGTTTTCGTGGGACGAGCAGTACTTC. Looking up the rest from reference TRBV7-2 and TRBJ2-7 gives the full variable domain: GAGVSQSPSNKVTEKGKDVELRCDPISGHTALYWYRQSLGQGLEFLIYFQGNSAPDKSGLPSDRFSAERTGGSVSTLTIQRTQQEDSAVYLCASSSSLFSWDEQYFGPGTRLTVT.

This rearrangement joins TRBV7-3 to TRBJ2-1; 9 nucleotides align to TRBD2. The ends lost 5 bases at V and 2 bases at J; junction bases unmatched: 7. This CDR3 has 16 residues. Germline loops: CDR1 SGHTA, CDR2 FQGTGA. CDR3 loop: CASSPRTSATYNEQFF. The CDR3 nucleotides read TGTGCCAGCAGCCCCCGGACTAGCGCGACCTACAATGAGCAGTTCTTC.

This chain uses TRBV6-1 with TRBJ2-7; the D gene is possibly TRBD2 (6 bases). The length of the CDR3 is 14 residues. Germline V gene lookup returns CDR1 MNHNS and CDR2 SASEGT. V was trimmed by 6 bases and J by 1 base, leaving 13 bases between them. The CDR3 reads CASSAGPSSYEQYF. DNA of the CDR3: TGTGCCAGCAGCGCGGGACCCTCATCCTACGAGCAGTACTTC.

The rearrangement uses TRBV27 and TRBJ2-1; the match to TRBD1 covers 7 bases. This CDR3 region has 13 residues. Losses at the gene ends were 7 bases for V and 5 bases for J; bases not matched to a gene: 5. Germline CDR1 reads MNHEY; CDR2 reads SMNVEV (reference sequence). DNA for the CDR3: TGTGCCAGCAAAAGGGGGCCGAACAATGAGCAGTTCTTC. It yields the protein CASKRGPNNEQFF.

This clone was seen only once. CDR3 nucleotides: TGTGCCAGCAGCTCACGGCGGACCTACGAGCAGTACTTC. Encoded protein: CASSSRRTYEQYF. V usage is TRBV5-8 and J usage is TRBJ2-7, with no clear D. The germline V and J ends were trimmed by 3 bases and 2 bases, with 9 bases remaining between them. This CDR3 region has 13 residues. The germline CDR1 and CDR2 sequences are SGHTS and YDEGEE.

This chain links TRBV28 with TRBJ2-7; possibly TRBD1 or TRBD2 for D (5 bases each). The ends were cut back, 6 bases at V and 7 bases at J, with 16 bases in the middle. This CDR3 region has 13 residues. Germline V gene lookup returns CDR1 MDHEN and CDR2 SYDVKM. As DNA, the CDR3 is TGTGCCAGCAGAAGTGTAGGTTGGGGGGAGCAGTACTTC. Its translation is CASRSVGWGEQYF.

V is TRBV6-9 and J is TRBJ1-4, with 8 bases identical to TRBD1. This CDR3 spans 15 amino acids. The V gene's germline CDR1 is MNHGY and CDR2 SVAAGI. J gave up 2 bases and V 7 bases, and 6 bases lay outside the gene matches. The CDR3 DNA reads TGTGCCAGCACCCACCGGGACAGGACTAATGAAAAACTGTTTTTT. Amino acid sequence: CASTHRDRTNEKLFF.

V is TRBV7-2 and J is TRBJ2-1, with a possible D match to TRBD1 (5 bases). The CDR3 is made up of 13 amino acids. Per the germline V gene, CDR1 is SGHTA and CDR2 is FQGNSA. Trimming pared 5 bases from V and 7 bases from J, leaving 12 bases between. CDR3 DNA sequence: TGTGCCAGCAGCCCCCAGGGCCCTAATGAGCAGTTCTTC. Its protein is CASSPQGPNEQFF.

The CDR3 loop is CASSPIQRETQYF. CDR3 nucleotide sequence: TGTGCCAGCAGCCCCATACAACGGGAGACCCAGTACTTC. J is TRBJ2-5 and V is TRBV27; D gene ambiguous. The germline V gene has CDR1 MNHEY and CDR2 SMNVEV (reference sequence). The CDR3 is made up of 13 amino acids. V was shortened by 6 bases and J by 5 bases, with 13 bases between the two germline ends.

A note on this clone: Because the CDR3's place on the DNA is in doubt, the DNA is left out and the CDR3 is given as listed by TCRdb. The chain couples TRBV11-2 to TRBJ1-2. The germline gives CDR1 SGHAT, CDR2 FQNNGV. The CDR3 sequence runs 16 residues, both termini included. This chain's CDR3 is CASSLDHSFGEGGYTF.

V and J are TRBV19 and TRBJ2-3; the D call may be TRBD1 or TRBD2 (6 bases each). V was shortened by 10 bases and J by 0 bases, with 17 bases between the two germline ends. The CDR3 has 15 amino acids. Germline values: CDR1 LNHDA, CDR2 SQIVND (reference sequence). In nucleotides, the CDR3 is TGTGCCACCGACCCGGGGGCGGGAAGCACAGATACGCAGTATTTT. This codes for CATDPGAGSTDTQYF. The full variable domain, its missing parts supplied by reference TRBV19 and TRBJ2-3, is DGGITQSPKYLFRKEGQNVTLSCEQNLNHDAMYWYRQDPGQGLRLIYYSQIVNDFQKGDIAEGYSVSREKKESFPLTVTSAQKNPTAFYLCATDPGAGSTDTQYFGPGTRLTVL.

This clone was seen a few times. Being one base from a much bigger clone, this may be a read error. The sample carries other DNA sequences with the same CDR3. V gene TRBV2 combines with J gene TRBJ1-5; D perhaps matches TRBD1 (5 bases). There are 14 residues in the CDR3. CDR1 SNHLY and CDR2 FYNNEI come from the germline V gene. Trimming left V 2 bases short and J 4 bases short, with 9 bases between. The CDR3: CASSERAGNQPQHF. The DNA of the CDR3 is TGTGCCAGCAGTGAAAGGGCAGGGAATCAGCCCCAGCATTTT.